This T cell receptor (beta chain) was observed in a study of regulatory T cells in long-lasting Graves disease. This clonotype was observed at least ten times. The antigen is not known. General study points: Among persistent patients, a larger number of public clonotypes were shared (around 2,700) than among newly diagnosed patients (roughly 970). Under persistent disease, TRBV28, TRBJ1-2 and TRBJ2-5 were used preferentially.

The time point is: persistent/refractory GD, antithyroid drugs over 5 years with positive TRAb. There was RNA extracted from PBMCs, and the TCR library was made from it. American Thyroid Association guidelines defined how Graves' disease was diagnosed. TCR beta libraries were built with iRepertoire HTBI primers and Arm-PCR of CDR3 regions. TCRdb redid the calling of the multiplex PCR reads with MiXCR, one entry per CDR3 protein. The sample lists 700,000 or so distinct CDR3 sequences, about 30% occurring once. This CDR3 has 15 amino acids. In germline, CDR1 is MNHEY, CDR2 SVGAGI. The V and J ends lost 2 bases and 8 bases respectively, with 18 bases between them.

The gene calls are TRBV6-5 and TRBJ1-2; TRBD1 might be the D (6 bases). The sample in question was peripheral blood mononuclear cells (PBMCs), obtained when the disease was refractory, from a patient treated with antithyroid drugs. The TCR originated in a female donor with Graves disease. CDR3 DNA: TGTGCCAGCAGTTACAGGCTGGGGGCGATAGGAGGCTACACCTTC. Translating gives CASSYRLGAIGGYTF.